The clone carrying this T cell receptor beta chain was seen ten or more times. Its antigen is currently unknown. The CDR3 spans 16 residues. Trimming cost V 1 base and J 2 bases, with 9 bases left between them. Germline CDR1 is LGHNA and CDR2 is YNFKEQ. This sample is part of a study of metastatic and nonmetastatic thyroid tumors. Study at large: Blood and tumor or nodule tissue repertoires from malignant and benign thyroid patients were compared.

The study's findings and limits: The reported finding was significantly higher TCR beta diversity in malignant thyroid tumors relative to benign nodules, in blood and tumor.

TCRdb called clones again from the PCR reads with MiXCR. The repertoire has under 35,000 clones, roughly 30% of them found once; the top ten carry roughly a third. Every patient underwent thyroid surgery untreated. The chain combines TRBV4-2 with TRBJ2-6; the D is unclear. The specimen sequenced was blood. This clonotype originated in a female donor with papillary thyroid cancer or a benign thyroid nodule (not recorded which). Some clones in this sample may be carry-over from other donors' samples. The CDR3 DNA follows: TGTGCCAGCAGCCAAGTTTCGGTCGCTGGGGCCAACGTCCTGACTTTC. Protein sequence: CASSQVSVAGANVLTF.